This TCR beta chain was sequenced in a study of shared clonotypes between healthy human individuals. Germline V lookup: CDR1 SGHRS, CDR2 YFSETQ. This CDR3 is 15 amino acids long. The trim removed 5 bases at V and 1 base at J, leaving 6 bases unmatched. The table came from immunoSEQ multiplex PCR; TCRdb's copy has only in-frame clones and leaves some out. The sample lists more than 2,000,000 clones, 93% occurring once. The TCR was taken from a man in his late teens or twenties in good health. Some clones in this sample may be carry-over from other donors' samples. Sequencing was done on a sample of naive CD4+ T cells from PBMCs. Subset meaning: CD45RA+ positively selected. The J gene is TRBJ1-1, the V gene TRBV5-1; 9 nucleotides agree with TRBD1. The CDR3 region has the DNA TGCGCCAGCAGTTCGACGGACAGGGGGAACACTGAAGCTTTCTTT. As protein: CASSSTDRGNTEAFF. The whole variable domain, remainder taken from reference TRBV5-1 and TRBJ1-1, is KAGVTQTPRYLIKTRGQQVTLSCSPISGHRSVSWYQQTPGQGLQFLFEYFSETQRNKGNFPGRFSGRQFSNSRSEMNVSTLELGDSALYLCASSSTDRGNTEAFFGQGTRLTVV.